This T cell receptor beta chain originates from a study of blood T cell repertoires in COVID-19. The table came from immunoSEQ multiplex PCR; TCRdb's copy has only in-frame clones and leaves some out. The sample lists about 270,000 clones, approximately 90% seen once, with under 3% in the top ten. Residents of about two dozen US areas, aged about 18 to 89 years, made up the participants. The CDR3 sequence is 16 residues long. The germline CDR1 and CDR2 sequences are SQVTM and ANQGSEA. J lost 3 bases, V lost 5 bases, and 14 bases had no gene match. Sequencing was carried out using PBMCs or T cells enriched from blood (not recorded which). The chain employs TRBV29-1 and TRBJ1-1, with 8 bases identical to TRBD1. The origin of this receptor is a middle-aged woman with acute COVID-19. CDR3 in DNA: TGCAGCGTTCCCTGGGTCCAGGGGGCTTCCGACACTGAAGCTTTCTTT. Its protein product is CSVPWVQGASDTEAFF.